These 10 T cell receptor beta chains were sequenced from one sample in a study of T cell responses to AZD1222 COVID-19 vaccine. The data were produced by immunoSEQ multiplex PCR, yet TCRdb's version contains in-frame clones alone and is incomplete. The data contain 55,000 to 75,000 clones, around 90% of them singletons. The starting material was peripheral blood, obtained on day 0 of AZD1222 vaccination. These TCRs come from an adult in good health.

CDR3 in DNA: TGTGCCAGCAGTCCATTGGACAGGGGGGGGCAGACCCAGTACTTC. Its translation is CASSPLDRGGQTQYF. The chain combines TRBV28 with TRBJ2-5; 10 nucleotides align to TRBD1. Germline assignment: CDR1 MDHEN and CDR2 SYDVKM. Trimming removed 5 bases from V and 6 bases from J; junction bases left unmatched: 9. CDR3 length equals 15 residues.

The chain combines TRBV5-5 with TRBJ2-3; D remains ambiguous. In germline, CDR1 is SGHKS, CDR2 YYEKEE (reference sequence). The CDR3 sequence is 12 residues long. The V end was cut by 0 bases, the J end by 4 bases, with 3 bases between. The CDR3 coding sequence is TGTGCCAGCAGCTTGGAAGCAGATACGCAGTATTTT. Translating it yields CASSLEADTQYF.

The chain is built from TRBV20-1 and TRBJ1-3; D gene uncertain. V dropped 3 bases and J dropped 0 bases, with 9 bases sitting between them. The CDR3 runs to 14 residues. Germline CDR1 DFQATT, CDR2 SNEGSKA (reference sequence). CDR3 DNA sequence: TGCAGTGCTAGTTACAGCAACTCTGGAAACACCATATATTTT. Translating it yields CSASYSNSGNTIYF.

The rearrangement joins TRBV6-5 to TRBJ2-7; 9 bases align to TRBD2. The V gene end was trimmed by 4 bases and the J gene end by 4 bases; junction bases not matched to a gene: 8. The germline V gene has CDR1 MNHEY and CDR2 SVGAGI. The CDR3 has 15 residues. CDR3 sequence (DNA): TGTGCCAGCAGTTCCTTAGCGGGGGCCGCTTACGAGCAGTACTTC. Its protein product is CASSSLAGAAYEQYF.

The V gene is TRBV19, the J gene TRBJ1-2; D remains ambiguous. The CDR3 covers 15 residues. V lost 4 bases, J lost 4 bases, and 16 bases lay in between. Per the germline V gene, CDR1 is LNHDA and CDR2 is SQIVND (reference sequence). For the CDR3, the DNA is TGTGCCAGTAGTAGGGCAGGACCAAACTCCTATGGCTACACCTTC. Its translation is CASSRAGPNSYGYTF.

The chain is built from TRBV28 and TRBJ1-5, with D possibly matching TRBD1 (5 bases). Looked up from germline, CDR1 is MDHEN and CDR2 is SYDVKM. CDR3 length equals 15 residues. The V and J ends lost 6 bases and 2 bases respectively, with 14 bases between them. The CDR3 reads CASRAGGRGNQPQHF. The CDR3 nucleotides read TGTGCCAGCAGGGCTGGGGGAAGGGGCAATCAGCCCCAGCATTTT.

The table lists this clone with a count of one. For the CDR3, the DNA is TGTGCCAGCAGCTTAGATCTCCATGGCAGGGTGGGACGTGGCTACACCTTC. The encoded protein is CASSLDLHGRVGRGYTF. The rearrangement uses TRBV11-2 and TRBJ1-2, with a weak D call TRBD1 (5 bases). This CDR3 is 17 amino acids long. V lost 0 bases to trimming and J lost 7 bases, with 21 bases between them. CDR1 SGHAT and CDR2 FQNNGV come from the germline V gene.

This clone was seen once. CDR3 sequence (DNA): TGCGCCAGCAGCTTGGAAGGCAGGGGAGTCACTGAAGCTTTCTTT. It yields the protein CASSLEGRGVTEAFF. V gene TRBV5-1 combines with J gene TRBJ1-1; D may be TRBD1 (6 bases). In germline, CDR1 is SGHRS, CDR2 YFSETQ. This CDR3 has 15 residues. Trimming took 0 bases from V and 4 from J, leaving 13 bases between them.

In nucleotides, the CDR3 is TGTGCCAGCAGTTCGACAGGGGTCGGTGGAAACACCATATATTTT. This gives the protein CASSSTGVGGNTIYF. The chain employs TRBV6-5 and TRBJ1-3; TRBD1 aligns across 8 bases. V shed 4 bases and J 3 bases; nucleotides not matched to a gene: 5. Germline V CDR1 and CDR2: MNHEY, SVGAGI. The CDR3 contains 15 residues.

In this sample, this clone turned up once. The rearrangement uses TRBV3-1 (or the pseudogene TRBV3-2) and TRBJ1-1, with a weak D call TRBD1 (6 bases). The CDR3 runs 12 residues. CDR1 is LGHDT and CDR2 is YNNKEL in the germline V gene (reference sequence). V was shortened by 5 bases and J by 7 bases, with 11 bases between the two germline ends. The CDR3 DNA reads TGTGCCAGCAGCTCCGAAGGGGGTGAAGCTTTCTTT. It codes for CASSSEGGEAFF.